This T cell receptor beta chain is drawn from a study of blood T cell repertoires in COVID-19. V shed 5 bases, J shed 0 bases, and the junction held 14 bases outside the gene matches. CDR1 and CDR2 (germline): MDHEN, SYDVKM. The CDR3 consists of 20 residues. The authors' processing: Using reference gene primer amplification, nucleated cell counts were estimated. Repertoires were generated with immunoSEQ multiplex PCR, while TCRdb's copy carries only in-frame clones and drops some. The V and J calls and the clone size are those of that table, but D and trimming were determined from the DNA. The table shows approximately 99,000 clones, with 86% occurring only once.

The V call is TRBV28, the J call TRBJ2-3; 13 bases are shared with TRBD2. The specimen was peripheral blood. The TCR sequence derives from a woman in her sixties or seventies in a cohort sampled during active or convalescent COVID-19. The chain's CDR3 is CASSPPGLAGRTTSTDTQYF. CDR3 DNA sequence: TGTGCCAGCAGTCCCCCGGGACTAGCGGGACGCACGACCAGCACAGATACGCAGTATTTT.